This TCR beta chain originates from a study of T-cell memory formation after mild COVID-19. Across the study: Among the donors, TCR clusters were largely specific to each donor. Study-wide results and caveats: Shrinking CD4+ clones were chiefly CM and EM; CD8+ ones were chiefly EMRA.

There are many counts of this clonotype. Its specificity is unknown. V was trimmed by 3 bases and J by 0 bases, leaving 12 bases between them. This CDR3 contains 15 residues. 5'RACE with constant-segment primers yielded barcoded, UMI-tagged TCR alpha and TCR beta cDNA libraries. Each CDR3 protein gets one entry after TCRdb re-called the 5' RACE reads with MiXCR. The repertoire holds about 350,000 distinct CDR3 sequences, with about an eighth as singletons. The rearrangement joins TRBV12-3 or TRBV12-4 to TRBJ2-7; possible D gene TRBD1, 5 bases. This clonotype originated in a man in his late teens or twenties who had mild COVID-19 (a few samples of this study predate the infection). Cell type and time point are not known. Sequencing input: PBMCs or a T cell subset sorted from them (not recorded which). Here the CDR3 reads CASSLGPSGSYEQYF. In nucleotides, the CDR3 is TGTGCCAGCAGTTTGGGGCCTTCCGGCTCCTACGAGCAGTACTTC.